Described below is a single T cell receptor (beta chain) sequence and its context. Its antigen remains unknown. The data are from a study of cytomegalovirus exposure and HLA in healthy donors. CDR3 size: 13 residues. CDR1 and CDR2 (germline): MRHNA, SNTAGT. V shed 3 bases and J shed 1 base, with 6 bases lying between them. Clones were sequenced by immunoSEQ multiplex PCR, and TCRdb holds only the in-frame ones, with some missing. The sample includes 260,000 or so clones, roughly 90% of them seen just once. Regarding the study as a whole: According to a subsequent analysis, TCR clusters identified in the first cohort showed a tendency to co-occur across the roughly 120 validation repertoires.

The receptor was isolated from a young woman in good health and CMV-seronegative. The genes are TRBV6-4 and TRBJ1-1; D is unresolved. Sequenced input: PBMCs. The CDR3 loop is CASSESENTEAFF. The CDR3 DNA sequence: TGTGCCAGCAGTGAATCAGAGAACACTGAAGCTTTCTTT.